The clone carrying this T cell receptor beta chain has a single count. Its specificity is not known. Using immunoSEQ multiplex PCR, the repertoire was profiled, and TCRdb retains in-frame clones only, with some absent. Here the sample spans about 58,000 clones, approximately 82% being singletons. The data originate from a study of OX40 agonist ivuxolimab in advanced cancers. Whole-study context: Patients with prior anti-PD-1, anti-PD-L1 or anti-CTLA-4 therapy were eligible; 35% to 45% had some. Study-wide points: CD8+ T cells showed, on average, more clonal expansion than CD4+ cells.

This receptor was taken from an adult with an advanced solid tumor such as melanoma, head and neck, liver or kidney cancer. The sequencing used CD4+ or CD8+ T cells sorted from blood, collected in a trial of the OX40 agonist ivuxolimab.

The CDR3 DNA reads as TGCAGCGCCCAGGGACCCGGGATGAACACTGAAGCTTTCTTT. Protein sequence: CSAQGPGMNTEAFF. This rearrangement joins TRBV29-1 to TRBJ1-1, with TRBD1 as a possible D gene (5 bases). The V gene lost 7 bases and the J gene lost 0 bases, with 15 bases spanning the gap. The CDR3 runs to 14 residues. Per germline, CDR1 SQVTM and CDR2 ANQGSEA. Filled out from reference TRBV29-1 and TRBJ1-1, the complete variable domain reads SAVISQKPSRDICQRGTSLTIQCQVDSQVTMMFWYRQQPGQSLTLIATANQGSEATYESGFVIDKFPISRPNLTFSTLTVSNMSPEDSSIYLCSAQGPGMNTEAFFGQGTRLTVV.